The rows below give T cell receptor beta chains drawn from one sample of a study of cytomegalovirus exposure and HLA in healthy donors. Assay: immunoSEQ multiplex PCR; the TCRdb copy retains only in-frame clones and omits some. This sample has around 150,000 clones, with 72% found just once. The sample was PBMCs. The receptors derive from a man aged 35 to 55 in good health and CMV-seronegative. Each CDR3 is given with its conserved first and last residue.

J gene,V gene,CDR3 protein
TRBJ1-2,TRBV5-1,CASSSQGDPGDYGYPF
TRBJ1-4,TRBV5-6,CASSSLGRGGEKLFF
TRBJ1-4,TRBV28,CASSLELRTNEKLFF
TRBJ1-1,TRBV6-5,CASSYSDRGGVEAFF
TRBJ1-5,TRBV6-1,CASSETGGIGQPQHF
TRBJ1-2,TRBV6-5,CASSYGQGHGYTF
TRBJ1-1,TRBV7-9,CASSFSTGALNTEAFF
TRBJ1-1,TRBV27,CASSLSSDTTNTEAFF
TRBJ1-5,TRBV6-1,CASSSGSNQPQHF
TRBJ1-4,TRBV6-6,CASSQTGVVEKLFF